The clone carrying this T cell receptor (beta chain) has ten or more counts. The antigen is unknown. This record comes from a study of identical twins. Trimming stripped 6 bases from V and 5 bases from J, with 9 bases between. The CDR3 has 12 residues. Germline CDR1 is KGHSH and CDR2 is LQKENI. TCRdb redid the calling of the 5' RACE reads with MiXCR, one entry per CDR3 protein. The sample holds about 240,000 distinct CDR3 sequences, roughly 13% seen once. General observations from the study: Out-of-frame TCR alpha sharing observed in monozygotic twins exceeded model estimates. Invariant MAIT and iNKT cells are populations that could partly confound zero-insertion analyses.

The sample was also linked to a second study, of yellow fever vaccine responses in identical twins. That work states: Twins showed a vaccine T cell response that reportedly seemed partly convergent, partly personalized.

The sequencing sample was made of memory (CD45RO+) T cells sorted from blood. This clonotype was obtained from a woman between 18 and 29 years old in good health. The chain uses TRBV18 and TRBJ2-3; D is unresolved. This CDR3 is CASSLKKDTQYF. As DNA, the CDR3 is TGTGCCAGCTCCCTCAAAAAAGATACGCAGTATTTT.